The entry that follows covers one TCR beta chain sequence. Its antigen is not identified. This sample is part of a study of shared clonotypes between healthy human individuals. Authors' analysis steps: With immunoSEQ giving junction-only sequences and no quality scores, filtering differed. Assay: immunoSEQ multiplex PCR; the TCRdb copy retains only in-frame clones and omits some. V, J and clone size are taken as reported in that table, and D and trimming were inferred from the DNA itself. The sample includes about 1 million clones, about 75% of them seen just once. V lost 0 bases and J 7 bases, leaving 10 bases between the germline ends. Germline assignment: CDR1 SGHRS and CDR2 YFSETQ. The CDR3 extends over 13 amino acids. Study-wide results and caveats: What naive subsets generally showed was a larger estimated richness than memory subsets showed. In several donors, around 5% of naive CD4 clonotypes appeared in common.

The sequence was obtained from a man between 18 and 29 years old in good health. Sequencing was performed on memory CD4+ T cells sorted from blood. Subset of the sample: CD45RA-negative fraction. This chain links TRBV5-1 with TRBJ2-5; no clear D. The CDR3 spells CASSLEGFATQYF. CDR3 coding DNA: TGCGCCAGCAGCTTGGAAGGGTTTGCGACCCAGTACTTC.